The clone carrying this T cell receptor (beta chain) was observed many times. The target antigen is unknown. The sample originates from a study of T cell repertoires in cytomegalovirus infection. Background on the study: Carrying CMV and the relevant HLA type showed in public TCR beta signatures. Study outcomes and limitations: CMV-specific HLA-C-restricted TCR beta clonotypes dominated the ex vivo response. Carriers of CMV plus the relevant HLA were identified by cumulative public TCR beta family frequency.

TCRdb reprocessed the reads with MiXCR, giving one entry per CDR3 protein. This table holds about 310,000 distinct CDR3 sequences, about a sixth found once. Germline-derived CDR1 and CDR2 are SGHTA and FQGNSA. Trimming took 5 bases from V and 2 from J, leaving 12 bases between them. The CDR3 loop spans 15 amino acids. The sequencing sample was made of PBMCs. The sequence came from a human donor in good health (CMV status not recorded). Some clones in this sample may be carry-over from other donors' samples. The chain has TRBV7-2 and TRBJ1-4; D is perhaps TRBD1 (5 bases). CDR3 nucleotides: TGTGCCAGCAGCCCTCCGGGGGGTACTAATGAAAAACTGTTTTTT. Encoded protein: CASSPPGGTNEKLFF.